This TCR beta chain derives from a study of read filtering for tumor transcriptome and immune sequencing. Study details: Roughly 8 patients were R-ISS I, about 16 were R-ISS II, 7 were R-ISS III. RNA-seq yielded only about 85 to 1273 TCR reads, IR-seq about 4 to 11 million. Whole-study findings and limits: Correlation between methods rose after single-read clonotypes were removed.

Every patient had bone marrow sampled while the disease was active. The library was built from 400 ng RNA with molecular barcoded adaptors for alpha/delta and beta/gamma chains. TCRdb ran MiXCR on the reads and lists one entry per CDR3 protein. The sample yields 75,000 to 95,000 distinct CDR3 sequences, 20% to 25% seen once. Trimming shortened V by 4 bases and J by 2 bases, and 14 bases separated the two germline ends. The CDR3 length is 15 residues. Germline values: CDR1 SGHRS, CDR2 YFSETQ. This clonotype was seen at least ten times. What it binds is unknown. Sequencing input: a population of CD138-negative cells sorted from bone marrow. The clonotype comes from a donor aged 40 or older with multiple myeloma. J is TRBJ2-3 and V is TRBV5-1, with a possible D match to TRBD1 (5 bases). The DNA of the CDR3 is TGCGCCAGCAGCAGAGAGGACACTTACACAGATACGCAGTATTTT. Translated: CASSREDTYTDTQYF. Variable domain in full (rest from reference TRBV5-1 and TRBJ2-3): KAGVTQTPRYLIKTRGQQVTLSCSPISGHRSVSWYQQTPGQGLQFLFEYFSETQRNKGNFPGRFSGRQFSNSRSEMNVSTLELGDSALYLCASSREDTYTDTQYFGPGTRLTVL.